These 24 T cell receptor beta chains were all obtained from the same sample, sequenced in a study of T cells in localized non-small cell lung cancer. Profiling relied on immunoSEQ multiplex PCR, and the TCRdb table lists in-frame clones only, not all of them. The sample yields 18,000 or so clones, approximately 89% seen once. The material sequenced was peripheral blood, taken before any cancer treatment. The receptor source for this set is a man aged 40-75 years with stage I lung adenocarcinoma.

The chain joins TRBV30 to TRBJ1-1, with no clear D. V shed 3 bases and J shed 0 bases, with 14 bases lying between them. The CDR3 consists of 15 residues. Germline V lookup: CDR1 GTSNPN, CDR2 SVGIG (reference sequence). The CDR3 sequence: CAWRPRGILNTEAFF. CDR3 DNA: TGTGCCTGGAGGCCCCGAGGGATATTGAACACTGAAGCTTTCTTT.

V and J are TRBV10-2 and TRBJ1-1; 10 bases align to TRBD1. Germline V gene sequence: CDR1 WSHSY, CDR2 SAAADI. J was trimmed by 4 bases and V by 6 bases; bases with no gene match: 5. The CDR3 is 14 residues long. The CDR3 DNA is TGCGCCAGCAGACCGGGACAGGGGCCCACTGAAGCTTTCTTT. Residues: CASRPGQGPTEAFF.

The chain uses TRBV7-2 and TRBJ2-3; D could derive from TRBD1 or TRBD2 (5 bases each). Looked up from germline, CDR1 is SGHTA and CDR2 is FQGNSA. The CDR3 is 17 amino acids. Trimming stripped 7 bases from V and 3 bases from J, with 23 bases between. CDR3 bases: TGTGCCAGCAACTCTTATTGGCGGGCAGGGATAACAGATACGCAGTATTTT. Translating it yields CASNSYWRAGITDTQYF.

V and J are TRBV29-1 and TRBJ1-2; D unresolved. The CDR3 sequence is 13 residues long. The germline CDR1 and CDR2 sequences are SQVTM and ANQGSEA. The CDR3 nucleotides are TGCAGTGATCGGGCCCCACGGAGGAATGGCTACACCTTC. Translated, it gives CSDRAPRRNGYTF.

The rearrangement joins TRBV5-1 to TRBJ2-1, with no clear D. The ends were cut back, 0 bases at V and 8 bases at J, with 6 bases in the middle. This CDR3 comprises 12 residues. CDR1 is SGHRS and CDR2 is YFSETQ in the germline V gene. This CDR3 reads CASSLESYEQFF. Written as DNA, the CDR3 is TGCGCCAGCAGCTTGGAGTCCTATGAGCAGTTCTTC.

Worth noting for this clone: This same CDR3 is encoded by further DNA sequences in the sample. CDR3 loop: CASSIRGGNQPQHF. In nucleotides, the CDR3 is TGTGCCAGTAGTATCAGGGGAGGCAATCAGCCCCAGCATTTT. The chain carries TRBV19 and TRBJ1-5; tentative D call: TRBD1 (6 bases). Trimming stripped 3 bases from V and 2 bases from J, with 8 bases between. Germline V gene lookup returns CDR1 LNHDA and CDR2 SQIVND (reference sequence). The CDR3 has 14 residues.

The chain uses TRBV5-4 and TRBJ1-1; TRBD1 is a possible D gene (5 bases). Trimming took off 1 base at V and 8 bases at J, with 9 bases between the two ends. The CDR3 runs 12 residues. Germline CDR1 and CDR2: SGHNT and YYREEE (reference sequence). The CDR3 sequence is CASSLQGLEAFF. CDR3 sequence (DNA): TGTGCCAGCAGCTTGCAGGGTCTAGAAGCTTTCTTT.

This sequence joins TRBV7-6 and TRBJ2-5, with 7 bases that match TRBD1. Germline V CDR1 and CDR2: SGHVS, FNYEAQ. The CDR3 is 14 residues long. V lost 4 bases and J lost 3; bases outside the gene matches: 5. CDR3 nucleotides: TGTGCCAGCAGCTCGTGGACAGGAAAAGAGACCCAGTACTTC. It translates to CASSSWTGKETQYF. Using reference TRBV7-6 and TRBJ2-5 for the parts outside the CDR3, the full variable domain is GAGVSQSPRYKVTKRGQDVALRCDPISGHVSLYWYRQALGQGPEFLTYFNYEAQQDKSGLPNDRFSAERPEGSISTLTIQRTEQRDSAMYRCASSSWTGKETQYFGPGTRLLVL.

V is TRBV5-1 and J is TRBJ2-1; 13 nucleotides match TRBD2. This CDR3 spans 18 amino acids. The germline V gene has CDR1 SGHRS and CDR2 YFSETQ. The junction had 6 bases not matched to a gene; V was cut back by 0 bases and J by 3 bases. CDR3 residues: CASSLGTSGRGGYNEQFF. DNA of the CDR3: TGCGCCAGCAGCTTGGGGACTAGCGGGAGAGGAGGCTACAATGAGCAGTTCTTC.

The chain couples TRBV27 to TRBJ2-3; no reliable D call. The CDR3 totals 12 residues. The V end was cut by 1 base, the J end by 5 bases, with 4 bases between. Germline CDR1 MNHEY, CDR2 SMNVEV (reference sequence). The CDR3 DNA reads TGTGCCAGCAGTTTATTAGGAGATACGCAGTATTTT. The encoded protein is CASSLLGDTQYF.

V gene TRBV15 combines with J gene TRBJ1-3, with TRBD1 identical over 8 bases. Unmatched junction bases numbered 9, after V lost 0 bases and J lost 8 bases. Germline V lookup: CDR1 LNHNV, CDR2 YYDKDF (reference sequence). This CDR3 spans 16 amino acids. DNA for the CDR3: TGTGCCACCAGCAGAGATGTTTCAGGGACAGGAGACACCATATATTTT. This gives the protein CATSRDVSGTGDTIYF.

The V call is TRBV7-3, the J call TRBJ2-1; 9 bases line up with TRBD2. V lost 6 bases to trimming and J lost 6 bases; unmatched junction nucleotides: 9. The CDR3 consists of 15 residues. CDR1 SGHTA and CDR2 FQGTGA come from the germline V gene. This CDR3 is CASSPGLAGFNEQFF. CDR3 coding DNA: TGTGCCAGCAGTCCCGGCCTAGCGGGGTTCAATGAGCAGTTCTTC.

This chain's CDR3 is CASSSSAAMNTEAFF. DNA for the CDR3: TGTGCCAGTAGTTCCTCTGCGGCCATGAACACTGAAGCTTTCTTT. The V gene is TRBV19, the J gene TRBJ1-1; D remains unclear. The length of the CDR3 is 15 residues. The germline gives CDR1 LNHDA, CDR2 SQIVND (reference sequence). Trimming took 5 bases from V and 0 from J, leaving 13 bases between them.

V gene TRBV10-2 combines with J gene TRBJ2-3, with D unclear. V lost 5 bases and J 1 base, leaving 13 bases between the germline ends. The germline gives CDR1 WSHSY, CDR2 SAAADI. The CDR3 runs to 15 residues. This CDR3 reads CASSIKVEGTDTQYF. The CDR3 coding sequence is TGCGCCAGCAGTATTAAGGTTGAGGGCACAGATACGCAGTATTTT.

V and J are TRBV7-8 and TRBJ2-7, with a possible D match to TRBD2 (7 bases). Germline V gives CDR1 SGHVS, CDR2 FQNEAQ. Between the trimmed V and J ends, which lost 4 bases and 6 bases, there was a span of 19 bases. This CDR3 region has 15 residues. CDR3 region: CASSSPDTGRGEQYF. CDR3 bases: TGTGCCAGCAGCTCCCCGGACACAGGGAGGGGCGAGCAGTACTTC.

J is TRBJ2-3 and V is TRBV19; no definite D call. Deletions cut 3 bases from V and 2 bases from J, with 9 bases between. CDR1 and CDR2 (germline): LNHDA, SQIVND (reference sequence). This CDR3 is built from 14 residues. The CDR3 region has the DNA TGTGCCAGTAGTATCAAGACCGCCACAGATACGCAGTATTTT. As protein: CASSIKTATDTQYF.

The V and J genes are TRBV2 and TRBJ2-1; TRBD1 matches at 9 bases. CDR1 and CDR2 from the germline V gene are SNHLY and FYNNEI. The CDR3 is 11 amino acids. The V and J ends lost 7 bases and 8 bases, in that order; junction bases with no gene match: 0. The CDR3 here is CASNRGHEQFF. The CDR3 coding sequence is TGTGCCAGCAACAGGGGGCATGAGCAGTTCTTC.

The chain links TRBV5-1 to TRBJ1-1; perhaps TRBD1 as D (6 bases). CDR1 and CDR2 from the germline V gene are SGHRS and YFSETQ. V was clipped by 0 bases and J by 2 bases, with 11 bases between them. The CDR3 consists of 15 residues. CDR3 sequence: CASSLDGQPNTEAFF. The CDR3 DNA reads TGCGCCAGCAGCTTGGATGGACAGCCAAACACTGAAGCTTTCTTT. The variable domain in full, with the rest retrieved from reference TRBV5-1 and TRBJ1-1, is KAGVTQTPRYLIKTRGQQVTLSCSPISGHRSVSWYQQTPGQGLQFLFEYFSETQRNKGNFPGRFSGRQFSNSRSEMNVSTLELGDSALYLCASSLDGQPNTEAFFGQGTRLTVV.

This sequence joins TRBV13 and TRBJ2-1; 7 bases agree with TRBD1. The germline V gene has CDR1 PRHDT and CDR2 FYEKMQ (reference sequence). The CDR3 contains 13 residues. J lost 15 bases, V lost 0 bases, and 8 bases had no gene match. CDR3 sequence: CASSLGLDRSMFF. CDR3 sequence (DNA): TGTGCCAGCAGCTTAGGATTGGACAGGAGCATGTTCTTC.

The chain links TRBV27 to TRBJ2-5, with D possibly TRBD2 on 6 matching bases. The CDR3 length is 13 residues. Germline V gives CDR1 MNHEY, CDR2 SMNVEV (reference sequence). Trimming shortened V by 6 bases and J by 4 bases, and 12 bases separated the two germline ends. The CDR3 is CASRRGERETQYF. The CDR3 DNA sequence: TGTGCCAGCAGACGCGGGGAAAGAGAGACCCAGTACTTC.

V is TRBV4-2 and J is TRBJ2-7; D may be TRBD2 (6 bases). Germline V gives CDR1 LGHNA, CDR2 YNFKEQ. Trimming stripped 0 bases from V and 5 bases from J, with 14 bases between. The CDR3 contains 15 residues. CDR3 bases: TGTGCCAGCAGCCAAGATGGCCTAGCGCTGGACGAGCAGTACTTC. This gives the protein CASSQDGLALDEQYF.

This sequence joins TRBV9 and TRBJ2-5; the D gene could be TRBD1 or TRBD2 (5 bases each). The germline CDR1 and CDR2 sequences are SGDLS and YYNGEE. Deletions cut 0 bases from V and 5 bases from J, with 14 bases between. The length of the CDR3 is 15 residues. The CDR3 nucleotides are TGTGCCAGCAGCGTAGCAGGGAGAAGAGGTGAGACCCAGTACTTC. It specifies CASSVAGRRGETQYF.

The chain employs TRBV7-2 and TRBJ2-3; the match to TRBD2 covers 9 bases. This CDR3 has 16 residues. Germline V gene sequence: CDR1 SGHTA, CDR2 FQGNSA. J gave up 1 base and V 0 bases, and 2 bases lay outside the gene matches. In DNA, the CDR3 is TGTGCCAGCAGCTTAGCCGCGGGGGGGGGCACAGATACGCAGTATTTT. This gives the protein CASSLAAGGGTDTQYF.

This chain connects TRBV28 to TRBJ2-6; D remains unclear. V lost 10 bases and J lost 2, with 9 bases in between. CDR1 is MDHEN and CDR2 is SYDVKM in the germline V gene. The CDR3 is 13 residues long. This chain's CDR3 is CATRIAGANVLTF. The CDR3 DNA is TGTGCCACCCGAATCGCTGGGGCCAACGTCCTGACTTTC.